These 22 T cell receptor beta chains were sequenced from one sample in a study of CXCR3-negative and CXCR3-positive naive CD8 T cells. With UMI labels, 5' RACE was used to prepare the TRB cDNA libraries. TCRdb reprocessed the 5' RACE reads, with one entry per CDR3 protein and no DNA. Its listing shows 100,000 to 150,000 distinct CDR3 sequences. The sequenced sample was naive CXCR3- CD8+ T cells from blood. Indicated subset: CD45RO-CCR7+CD27+CD95- naive CD8+ T cells lacking CXCR3 (TNR3-). These receptors were collected from a human donor in good health. Some clones in this sample may be carry-over from other donors' samples.

The chain couples TRBV21-1 to TRBJ2-7; as DNA is missing, the TRBD1 call by TCRdb cannot be tested. TRBV21-1 is a documented pseudogene. The CDR3 is 14 residues long. The CDR3 here is CARVTTGRVRGGCF.

The chain employs TRBV6-2 or TRBV6-3 and TRBJ2-1. Germline CDR1 reads MNHEY; CDR2 reads SVGEGT. The CDR3 has 14 residues. CDR3 region: CASSYGGTYNEQFF.

This rearrangement joins TRBV7-9 to TRBJ2-3; the TCRdb call, TRBD1, lacks DNA for checking. Looked up from germline, CDR1 is SEHNR and CDR2 is FQNEAQ (reference sequence). This CDR3 contains 19 residues. The CDR3 loop reads CASSSKLDGTGRVTDTQYF.

The V gene is TRBV12-3 or TRBV12-4, the J gene TRBJ2-7; no DNA is available, so the TRBD2 call from TCRdb remains unchecked. The CDR3 has 16 amino acids. CDR3: CASSFTREIISYEQYF.

The J gene is TRBJ2-1, the V gene TRBV28; without DNA, the TCRdb call of TRBD1 cannot be checked. The CDR3 has 15 amino acids. From germline, CDR1 is MDHEN and CDR2 SYDVKM. CDR3: CASSRSDRENNEQFF. Together with reference TRBV28 and TRBJ2-1, the CDR3 gives the full variable domain: DVKVTQSSRYLVKRTGEKVFLECVQDMDHENMFWYRQDPGLGLRLIYFSYDVKMKEKGDIPEGYSVSREKKERFSLILESASTNQTSMYLCASSRSDRENNEQFFGPGTRLTVL.

The V gene is TRBV9, the J gene TRBJ2-5. Germline V gene sequence: CDR1 SGDLS, CDR2 YYNGEE. The CDR3 has 12 residues. CDR3 loop: CASSEEGGTQYF.

This chain uses TRBV13 with TRBJ2-7; TCRdb returns TRBD2, unconfirmable since there is no DNA. CDR3 length: 15 residues. The germline CDR1 and CDR2 sequences are PRHDT and FYEKMQ (reference sequence). CDR3 protein: CASSQPGTIPYEQYF.

V is TRBV5-1 and J is TRBJ2-2; TCRdb returns TRBD1, unconfirmable since there is no DNA. The CDR3 runs to 16 residues. The V gene's germline CDR1 is SGHRS and CDR2 YFSETQ. CDR3 loop: CASSFLGGANTGELFF.

The chain joins TRBV27 to TRBJ2-3. Germline CDR1 is MNHEY and CDR2 is SMNVEV (reference sequence). This CDR3 comprises 16 residues. CDR3 amino acids: CASSLSVGLAPDTQYF.

CDR3 region: CASSETGAETQYF. The chain has TRBV28 and TRBJ2-5; TCRdb's D call, TRBD1, is unchecked because there is no DNA. The CDR3 runs 13 residues. Germline CDR1 reads MDHEN; CDR2 reads SYDVKM.

This chain connects TRBV7-6 to TRBJ2-3; TCRdb names TRBD1, which stays unverified in the absence of DNA. The germline gives CDR1 SGHVS, CDR2 FNYEAQ. CDR3 length: 15 residues. The CDR3 here is CASSLSQGAGDTQYF.

The V gene is TRBV2, the J gene TRBJ2-4; TCRdb picks TRBD1, but there is no DNA to check that call. CDR1 SNHLY and CDR2 FYNNEI come from the germline V gene. This CDR3 region has 14 residues. The CDR3 here is CASTAGVTKNIQYF.

The chain's CDR3 is CSAGQGAPHTEAFF. The rearrangement links TRBV29-1 to TRBJ1-1; no DNA is available, so the TRBD1 call from TCRdb remains unchecked. The CDR3 is 14 amino acids. The germline gives CDR1 SQVTM, CDR2 ANQGSEA.

The chain joins TRBV20-1 to TRBJ2-7. Germline assignment: CDR1 DFQATT and CDR2 SNEGSKA (reference sequence). The CDR3 is 14 residues long. The CDR3 sequence: CSARGVGNPYEQYF.

The genes are TRBV23-1 and TRBJ1-5; TCRdb's D gene call, TRBD1, goes unchecked for lack of DNA. TRBV23-1 is an ORF, and what it does is uncertain. The CDR3 contains 20 residues. CDR3: CASSQSSPPNPGVVNQPQHF.

V and J are TRBV6-5 and TRBJ2-3; lacking DNA, the TRBD1 call made by TCRdb goes unchecked. The CDR3 runs 13 residues. Germline CDR1 MNHEY, CDR2 SVGAGI. The CDR3 region is CVSSFGTADTQYF.

V usage is TRBV28 and J usage is TRBJ1-2; the D call from TCRdb, TRBD1, cannot be confirmed without DNA. Germline CDR1 MDHEN, CDR2 SYDVKM. CDR3 size: 13 residues. The CDR3 sequence is CASRGRGGYGYTF.

This chain connects TRBV12-3 or TRBV12-4 to TRBJ2-7; the TRBD2 assignment by TCRdb is unverifiable without DNA. This CDR3 is 15 amino acids long. The CDR3 sequence: CASPPPGGAFDEQYF.

This sequence joins TRBV6-5 and TRBJ2-1; TCRdb selects TRBD1, and the lack of DNA leaves this call unchecked. The germline V gene has CDR1 MNHEY and CDR2 SVGAGI. The CDR3 contains 14 residues. CDR3 sequence: CASSRWRGLNEQFF.

This chain joins TRBV7-2 and TRBJ2-3; TCRdb picks TRBD2, but there is no DNA to check that call. CDR1 SGHTA and CDR2 FQGNSA come from the germline V gene. This CDR3 has 18 amino acids. The CDR3 reads CASSPGTSGGRSTDTQYF.

The chain carries TRBV19 and TRBJ2-3. Germline loops: CDR1 LNHDA, CDR2 SQIVND (reference sequence). This CDR3 comprises 11 residues. This chain's CDR3 is CASSIADTQYF.

This rearrangement joins TRBV7-8 to TRBJ1-2; no DNA is available, so the TRBD1 call from TCRdb remains unchecked. Germline V CDR1 and CDR2: SGHVS, FQNEAQ. This CDR3 has 16 residues. CDR3: CASSLGGATSNYGYTF.